The rows below give T cell receptor beta chains drawn from one sample of a study of OX40 agonist ivuxolimab in advanced cancers. Here immunoSEQ multiplex PCR was the method, and the copy in TCRdb shows in-frame clones only, minus some. The sample lists tens of thousands of clones; roughly 80% were seen once. Specimen: CD4+ or CD8+ T cells sorted from blood, collected in a trial of the OX40 agonist ivuxolimab. Source of these receptors: an adult with an advanced solid tumor such as melanoma, head and neck, liver or kidney cancer. Both conserved end residues are part of each CDR3. The D gene is left open where the match is weak. Clone size, where shown, is once, few, many, or a class for clones that have expanded.

j_gene: TRBJ2-3
v_gene: TRBV6-1
abundance: NA
d_gene: NA
CDR3nt: TGTGCCAGCAGTGCACTCAGGGGTCCCCCCACAGATACGCAGTATTTT
CDR3aa: CASSALRGPPTDTQYF

j_gene: TRBJ1-5
v_gene: TRBV2
abundance: NA
d_gene: NA
CDR3nt: TGTGCCAGCAGTGAAGGTCAGATCAATCAGCCCCAGCATTTT
CDR3aa: CASSEGQINQPQHF

j_gene: TRBJ1-2
v_gene: TRBV5-1
abundance: NA
d_gene: TRBD1
CDR3nt: TGCGCCAGCAGCTTACCGAAGGGACAGCTAAACTATGGCTACACCTTC
CDR3aa: CASSLPKGQLNYGYTF

j_gene: TRBJ2-2
v_gene: TRBV19
abundance: NA
d_gene: NA
CDR3nt: TGTGCCAGTAGTATGGGGTTTCTGGCCGGGGAGCTGTTTTTT
CDR3aa: CASSMGFLAGELFF

j_gene: TRBJ2-3
v_gene: TRBV11-2
abundance: NA
d_gene: TRBD2
CDR3nt: TGTGCCAGCAGCTCGCCCCGACTAGCGGGGGGGCATGGAGATACGCAGTATTTT
CDR3aa: CASSSPRLAGGHGDTQYF

j_gene: TRBJ1-2
v_gene: TRBV19
abundance: NA
d_gene: TRBD1
CDR3nt: TGTGCCAGTGGACAGGGGAAGGGGTATGGCTACACCTTC
CDR3aa: CASGQGKGYGYTF

j_gene: TRBJ2-7
v_gene: TRBV19
abundance: NA
d_gene: TRBD1
CDR3nt: TGTGCCAGTAGTGAGGGACAGGGCGACGAGCAGTACTTC
CDR3aa: CASSEGQGDEQYF

j_gene: TRBJ1-5
v_gene: TRBV6-1
abundance: NA
d_gene: NA
CDR3nt: TGTGCCAGCAGTGAATACGGAGGGGATAGCAATCAGCCCCAGCATTTT
CDR3aa: CASSEYGGDSNQPQHF

j_gene: TRBJ1-2
v_gene: TRBV5-6
abundance: NA
d_gene: NA
CDR3nt: TGTGCCAGCAGCTTGACAGGTACTGGCTACACCTTC
CDR3aa: CASSLTGTGYTF

j_gene: TRBJ2-2
v_gene: TRBV5-4
abundance: NA
d_gene: TRBD2
CDR3nt: TGTGCCAGCAGCGGAGGACTAGCGGGGGACCCGAACACCGGGGAGCTGTTTTTT
CDR3aa: CASSGGLAGDPNTGELFF

j_gene: TRBJ2-7
v_gene: TRBV4-3
abundance: NA
d_gene: NA
CDR3nt: TGCGCCAGCAGCCAAGAGGGAGGCAGAGGGGGCGAGCAGTACTTC
CDR3aa: CASSQEGGRGGEQYF

j_gene: TRBJ1-1
v_gene: TRBV7-2
abundance: NA
d_gene: NA
CDR3nt: TGTGCCAGCAGCTTAGCAGGGGCGACTGAAGCTTTCTTT
CDR3aa: CASSLAGATEAFF

j_gene: TRBJ2-5
v_gene: TRBV9
abundance: NA
d_gene: TRBD1
CDR3nt: TGTGCCAGCAGCGTAGAAGCTGGGACAGGGGCAGAGACCCAGTACTTC
CDR3aa: CASSVEAGTGAETQYF

j_gene: TRBJ2-4
v_gene: TRBV5-1
abundance: NA
d_gene: TRBD2
CDR3nt: TGCGCCAGCAGCTTTGGTCTAGCGGACATTCAGTACTTC
CDR3aa: CASSFGLADIQYF

j_gene: TRBJ2-2
v_gene: TRBV18
abundance: NA
d_gene: NA
CDR3nt: TGTGCCAGCTCAGCGAACAGGGCCTCCGGGAACACCGGGGAGCTGTTTTTT
CDR3aa: CASSANRASGNTGELFF

j_gene: TRBJ2-7
v_gene: TRBV11-2
abundance: NA
d_gene: NA
CDR3nt: TGTGCCAGCAGCCCGGAAAGGACAGTGGAGGAGTACTTC
CDR3aa: CASSPERTVEEYF

j_gene: TRBJ1-1
v_gene: TRBV6-5
abundance: once
d_gene: NA
CDR3nt: TGTGCCACGGGGACACCGAACACTGAAGCTTTCTTT
CDR3aa: CATGTPNTEAFF